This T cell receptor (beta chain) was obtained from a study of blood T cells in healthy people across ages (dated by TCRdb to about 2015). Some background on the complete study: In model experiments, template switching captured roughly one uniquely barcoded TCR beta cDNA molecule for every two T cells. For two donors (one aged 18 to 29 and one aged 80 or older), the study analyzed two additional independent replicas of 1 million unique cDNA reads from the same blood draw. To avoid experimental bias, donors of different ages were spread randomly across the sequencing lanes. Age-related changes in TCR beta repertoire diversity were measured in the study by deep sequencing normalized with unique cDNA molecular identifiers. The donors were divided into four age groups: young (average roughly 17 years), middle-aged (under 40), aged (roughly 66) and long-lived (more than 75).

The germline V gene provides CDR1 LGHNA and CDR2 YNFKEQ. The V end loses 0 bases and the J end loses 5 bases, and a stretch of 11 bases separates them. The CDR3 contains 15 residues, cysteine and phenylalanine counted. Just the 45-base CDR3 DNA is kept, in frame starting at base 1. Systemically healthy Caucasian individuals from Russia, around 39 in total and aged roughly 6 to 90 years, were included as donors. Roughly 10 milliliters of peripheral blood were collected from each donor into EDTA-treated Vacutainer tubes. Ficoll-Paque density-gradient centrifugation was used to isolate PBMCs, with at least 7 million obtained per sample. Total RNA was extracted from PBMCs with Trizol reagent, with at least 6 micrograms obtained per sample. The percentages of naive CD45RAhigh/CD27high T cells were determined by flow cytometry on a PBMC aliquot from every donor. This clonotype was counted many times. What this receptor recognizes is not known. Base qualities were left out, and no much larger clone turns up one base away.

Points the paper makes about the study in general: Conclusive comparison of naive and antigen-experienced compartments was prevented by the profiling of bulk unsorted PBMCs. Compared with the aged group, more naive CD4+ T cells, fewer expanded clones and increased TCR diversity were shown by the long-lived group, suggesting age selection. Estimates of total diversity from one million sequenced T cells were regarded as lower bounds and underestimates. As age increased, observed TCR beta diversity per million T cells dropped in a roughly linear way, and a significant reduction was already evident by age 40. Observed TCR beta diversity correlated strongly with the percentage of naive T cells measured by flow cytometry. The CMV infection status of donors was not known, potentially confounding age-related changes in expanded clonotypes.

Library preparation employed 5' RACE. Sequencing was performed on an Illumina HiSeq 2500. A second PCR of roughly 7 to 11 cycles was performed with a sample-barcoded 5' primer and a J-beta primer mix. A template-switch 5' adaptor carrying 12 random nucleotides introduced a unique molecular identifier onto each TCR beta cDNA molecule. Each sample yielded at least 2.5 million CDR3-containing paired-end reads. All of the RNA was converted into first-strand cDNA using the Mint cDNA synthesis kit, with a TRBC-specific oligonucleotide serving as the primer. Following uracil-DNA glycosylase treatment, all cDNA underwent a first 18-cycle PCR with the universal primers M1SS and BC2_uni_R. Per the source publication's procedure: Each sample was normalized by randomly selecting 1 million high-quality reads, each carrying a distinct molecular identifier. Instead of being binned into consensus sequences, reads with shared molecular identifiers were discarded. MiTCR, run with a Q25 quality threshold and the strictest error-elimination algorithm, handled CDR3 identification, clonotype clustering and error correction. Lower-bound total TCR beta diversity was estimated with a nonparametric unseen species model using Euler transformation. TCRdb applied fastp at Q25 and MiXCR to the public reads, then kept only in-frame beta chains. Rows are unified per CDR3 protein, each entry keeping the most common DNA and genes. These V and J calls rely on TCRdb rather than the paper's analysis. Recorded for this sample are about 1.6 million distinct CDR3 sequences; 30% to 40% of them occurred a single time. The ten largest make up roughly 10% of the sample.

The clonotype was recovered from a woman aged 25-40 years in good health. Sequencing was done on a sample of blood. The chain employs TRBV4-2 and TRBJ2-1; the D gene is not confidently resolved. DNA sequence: TGTGCCAGCAGCCAAGACCCCCGGGCCGACAATGAGCAGTTCTTC. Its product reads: CASSQDPRADNEQFF.